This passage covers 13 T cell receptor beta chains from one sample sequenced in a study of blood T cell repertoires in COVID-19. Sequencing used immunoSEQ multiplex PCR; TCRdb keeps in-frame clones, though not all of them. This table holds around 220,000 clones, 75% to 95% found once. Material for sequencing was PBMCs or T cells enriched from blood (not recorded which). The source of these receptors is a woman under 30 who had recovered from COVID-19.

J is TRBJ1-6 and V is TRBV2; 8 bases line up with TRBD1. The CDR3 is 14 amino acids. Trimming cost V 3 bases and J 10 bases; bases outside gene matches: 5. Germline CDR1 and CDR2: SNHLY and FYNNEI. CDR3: CASSDQGAPSPLHF. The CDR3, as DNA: TGTGCCAGCAGTGATCAGGGGGCCCCATCACCCCTCCACTTT.

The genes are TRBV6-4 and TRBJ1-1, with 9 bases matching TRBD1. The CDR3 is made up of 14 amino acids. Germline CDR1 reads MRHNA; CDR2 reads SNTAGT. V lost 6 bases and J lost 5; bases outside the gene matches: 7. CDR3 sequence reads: CASRDTGGATEAFF. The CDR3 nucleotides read TGTGCCAGCAGGGACACAGGGGGCGCGACTGAAGCTTTCTTT.

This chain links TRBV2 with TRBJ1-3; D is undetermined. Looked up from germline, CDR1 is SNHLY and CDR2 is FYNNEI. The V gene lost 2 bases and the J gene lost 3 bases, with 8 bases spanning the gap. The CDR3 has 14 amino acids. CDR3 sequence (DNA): TGTGCCAGCAGTGAAAACCGGGTTGGAAACACCATATATTTT. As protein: CASSENRVGNTIYF.

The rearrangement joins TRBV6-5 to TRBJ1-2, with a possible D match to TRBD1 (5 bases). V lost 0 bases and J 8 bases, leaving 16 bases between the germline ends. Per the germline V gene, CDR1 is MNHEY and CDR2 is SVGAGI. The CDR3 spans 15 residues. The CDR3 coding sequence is TGTGCCAGCAGTTACTCGTGGAAGACAGCGGGGGGCTACACCTTC. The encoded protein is CASSYSWKTAGGYTF.

This CDR3 is CASSWVRGIIGEQFF. In DNA form, the CDR3 reads TGTGCCAGCAGTTGGGTAAGGGGGATAATAGGTGAGCAGTTCTTC. The chain carries TRBV28 and TRBJ2-1, with D possibly matching TRBD1 (6 bases). The CDR3 sequence is 15 residues long. Between the trimmed V and J ends, which lost 4 bases and 9 bases, there was a span of 19 bases. Germline V gene sequence: CDR1 MDHEN, CDR2 SYDVKM.

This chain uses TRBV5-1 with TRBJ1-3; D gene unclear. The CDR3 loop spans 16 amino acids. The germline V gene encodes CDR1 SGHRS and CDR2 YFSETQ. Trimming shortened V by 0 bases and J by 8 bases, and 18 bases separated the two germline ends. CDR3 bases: TGCGCCAGCAGCTTGGCCGAAGCGGCTACGACGGACACCATATATTTT. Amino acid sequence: CASSLAEAATTDTIYF.

In DNA, the CDR3 is TGTGCCAGCAGCTTTATACAGAACTATGGCTACACCTTC. It encodes CASSFIQNYGYTF. The chain links TRBV11-2 to TRBJ1-2; D is ambiguous. The V gene's germline CDR1 is SGHAT and CDR2 FQNNGV. The CDR3 spans 13 residues. V was trimmed by 3 bases and J by 2 bases, leaving 7 bases between them.

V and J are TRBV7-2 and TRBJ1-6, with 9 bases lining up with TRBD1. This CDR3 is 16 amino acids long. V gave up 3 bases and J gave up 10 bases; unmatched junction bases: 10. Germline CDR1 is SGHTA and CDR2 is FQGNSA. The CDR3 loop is CASSFPGQGKSSPLHF. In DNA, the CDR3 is TGTGCCAGCAGCTTCCCAGGACAGGGGAAGTCCTCACCCCTCCACTTT.

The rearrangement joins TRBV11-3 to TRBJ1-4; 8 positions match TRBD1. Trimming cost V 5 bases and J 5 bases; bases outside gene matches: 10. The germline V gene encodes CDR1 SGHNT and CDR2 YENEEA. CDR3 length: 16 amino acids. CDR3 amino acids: CASSPHPTGANEKLFF. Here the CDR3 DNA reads TGTGCCAGCAGCCCCCACCCGACAGGGGCGAATGAAAAACTGTTTTTT.

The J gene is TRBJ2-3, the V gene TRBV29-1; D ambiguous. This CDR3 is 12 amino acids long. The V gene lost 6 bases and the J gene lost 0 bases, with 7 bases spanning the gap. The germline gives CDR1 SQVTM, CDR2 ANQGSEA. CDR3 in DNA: TGCAGCGTCTCCGGTAGCACAGATACGCAGTATTTT. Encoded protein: CSVSGSTDTQYF.

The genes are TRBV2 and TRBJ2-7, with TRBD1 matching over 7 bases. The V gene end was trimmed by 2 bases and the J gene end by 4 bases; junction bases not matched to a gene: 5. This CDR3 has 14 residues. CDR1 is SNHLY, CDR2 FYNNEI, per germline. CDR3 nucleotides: TGTGCCAGCAGTGAATCGGGACAGTTGTACGAGCAGTACTTC. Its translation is CASSESGQLYEQYF.

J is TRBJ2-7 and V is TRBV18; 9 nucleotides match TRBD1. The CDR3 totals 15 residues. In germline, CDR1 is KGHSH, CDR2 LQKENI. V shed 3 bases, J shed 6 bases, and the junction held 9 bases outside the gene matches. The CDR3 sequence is CASSPPGTGSGEQYF. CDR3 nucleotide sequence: TGTGCCAGCTCACCTCCCGGGACAGGGAGCGGCGAGCAGTACTTC.

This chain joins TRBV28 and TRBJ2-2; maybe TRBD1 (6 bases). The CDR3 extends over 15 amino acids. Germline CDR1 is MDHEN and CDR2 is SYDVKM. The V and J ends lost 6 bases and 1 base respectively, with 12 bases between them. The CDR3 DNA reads TGTGCCAGCAGCAGCGGACAGATGAACACCGGGGAGCTGTTTTTT. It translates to CASSSGQMNTGELFF.